The 30 T cell receptor beta chains given below trace back to one sample, sequenced in a study of cytomegalovirus exposure and HLA in healthy donors. Measured with immunoSEQ multiplex PCR; TCRdb has only the in-frame clones, and not every one. Of about 270,000 clones in the sample, about 86% were seen once. The sample was PBMCs. Receptors were obtained from a woman in her late teens or twenties in good health and CMV-seronegative.

The chain employs TRBV2 and TRBJ1-5; D may be TRBD1 (6 bases). Germline CDR1 is SNHLY and CDR2 is FYNNEI. There are 14 residues in the CDR3. V lost 3 bases, J lost 5 bases, and 11 bases lay in between. The chain's CDR3 is CASSEDRGDQPQHF. In nucleotides, the CDR3 is TGTGCCAGCAGTGAGGACAGAGGGGATCAGCCCCAGCATTTT.

The chain has TRBV28 and TRBJ2-7, with TRBD2 identical over 7 bases. Germline loops: CDR1 MDHEN, CDR2 SYDVKM. Trimming at V came to 5 bases and at J to 1 base, leaving 14 bases not matched to a gene. This CDR3 has 17 amino acids. CDR3 loop: CASSPFGRELGSYEQYF. The CDR3 DNA reads as TGTGCCAGCAGTCCCTTTGGGCGGGAGCTAGGATCCTACGAGCAGTACTTC.

The rearrangement uses TRBV11-2 and TRBJ1-2; weak D call: TRBD1 (6 bases). The CDR3 contains 14 residues. V lost 1 base, J lost 5 bases, and 11 bases lay in between. CDR1 is SGHAT and CDR2 is FQNNGV in the germline V gene. The CDR3 DNA is TGTGCCAGCAGCTTAGGTGCGACAGGATATGGCTACACCTTC. Encoded protein: CASSLGATGYGYTF.

The V and J genes are TRBV7-6 and TRBJ2-1; TRBD2 agrees at 14 bases. The CDR3 is 17 residues long. The V gene end was trimmed by 5 bases and the J gene end by 8 bases; junction bases not matched to a gene: 11. CDR1 is SGHVS and CDR2 is FNYEAQ in the germline V gene. CDR3 amino acids: CASSPPGTSGSNYEQFF. The CDR3, as DNA: TGTGCCAGCAGCCCACCCGGGACTAGCGGGAGTAACTATGAGCAGTTCTTC.

The chain couples TRBV18 to TRBJ2-2, with TRBD1 identical over 7 bases. J gave up 3 bases and V 3 bases, and 1 base lay outside the gene matches. Germline V gene lookup returns CDR1 KGHSH and CDR2 LQKENI. The CDR3 runs to 14 residues. The chain's CDR3 is CASSPGTDTGELFF. The CDR3 bases are TGTGCCAGCTCACCGGGGACAGACACCGGGGAGCTGTTTTTT.

V and J are TRBV27 and TRBJ2-7, with TRBD2 identical over 8 bases. Germline values: CDR1 MNHEY, CDR2 SMNVEV (reference sequence). The CDR3 runs to 17 residues. Trimming removed 4 bases from V and 3 bases from J; junction bases left unmatched: 14. The CDR3 DNA reads as TGTGCCAGCAGTTCACAAACCCCCGGGACTAGTCTCTACGAGCAGTACTTC. Translation: CASSSQTPGTSLYEQYF.

The chain combines TRBV11-3 with TRBJ1-2, with 8 bases matching TRBD1. Germline trimming cut 5 bases from V and 0 bases from J; bases unmatched to any gene: 11. Germline-derived CDR1 and CDR2 are SGHNT and YENEEA. The CDR3 has 17 residues. CDR3 DNA: TGTGCCAGCAGCCAGGGGGGGACAGGCTTTACTAACTATGGCTACACCTTC. It yields the protein CASSQGGTGFTNYGYTF.

V gene TRBV25-1 combines with J gene TRBJ1-3, with D possibly TRBD1 on 6 matching bases. Germline values: CDR1 MGHDK, CDR2 SYGVNS. CDR3 size: 13 residues. The ends were cut back, 2 bases at V and 8 bases at J, with 10 bases in the middle. CDR3 nucleotide sequence: TGTGCCAGCAGTGAAGGACAGTCAGACACCATATATTTT. It encodes CASSEGQSDTIYF.

J is TRBJ2-1 and V is TRBV4-1, with 14 nucleotides matching TRBD2. CDR3 length equals 18 residues. The germline V gene has CDR1 MGHRA and CDR2 YSYEKL. V was pared by 4 bases and J by 8 bases, with 13 bases of the junction left unmatched. This CDR3 reads CASSPHRGGLAGGDEQFF. The DNA for the CDR3 is TGCGCCAGCAGCCCCCACCGCGGCGGACTAGCGGGAGGAGATGAGCAGTTCTTC.

This chain links TRBV11-2 with TRBJ1-2, with D hard to call. Germline CDR1 reads SGHAT; CDR2 reads FQNNGV. This CDR3 spans 14 amino acids. Trimming cost V 5 bases and J 0 bases, with 10 bases left between them. Here the CDR3 reads CASSQNRANYGYTF. The CDR3 coding sequence is TGTGCCAGCAGCCAGAATCGGGCTAACTATGGCTACACCTTC.

The chain recombines TRBV28 with TRBJ2-7, with TRBD1 matching 7 bases. This CDR3 is 14 amino acids long. CDR1 is MDHEN and CDR2 is SYDVKM in the germline V gene. V lost 2 bases to trimming and J lost 4 bases; unmatched junction nucleotides: 5. CDR3 in DNA: TGTGCCAGCAGTTTAGAGACAGGGCGTTACGAGCAGTACTTC. This gives the protein CASSLETGRYEQYF.

V gene TRBV16 combines with J gene TRBJ1-1; TRBD1 might be the D (5 bases). Trimming shortened V by 6 bases and J by 4 bases, and 18 bases separated the two germline ends. The CDR3 covers 15 residues. Germline loops: CDR1 KGHSY, CDR2 FQNENV. The CDR3 sequence is CASSLQVGQGTEAFF. The CDR3 DNA sequence: TGTGCCAGCAGTCTACAGGTCGGCCAGGGCACTGAAGCTTTCTTT.

The chain carries TRBV2 and TRBJ1-5; tentative D call: TRBD1 (6 bases). V shed 5 bases and J shed 3 bases, with 8 bases lying between them. Germline lookup yields CDR1 SNHLY and CDR2 FYNNEI. The CDR3 spans 13 residues. The CDR3 loop reads CASSQGFNQPQHF. In DNA form, the CDR3 reads TGTGCCAGCAGTCAGGGGTTCAATCAGCCCCAGCATTTT.

The chain joins TRBV7-9 to TRBJ2-5; 10 bases agree with TRBD1. CDR1 is SEHNR and CDR2 is FQNEAQ in the germline V gene (reference sequence). The V gene end was trimmed by 3 bases and the J gene end by 5 bases; junction bases not matched to a gene: 9. The CDR3 covers 16 residues. In DNA, the CDR3 is TGTGCCAGCAGCTTCCGGGACAGGGGTTTAACGGAGACCCAGTACTTC. Its protein product is CASSFRDRGLTETQYF.

Here the CDR3 DNA reads TGTGCCAGCAGCCCTCGGGACAGACCTATAGCGCTTGATGGTATTCAGTTCTTC. Protein: CASSPRDRPIALDGIQFF. This chain connects TRBV27 to TRBJ2-1; TRBD1 matches 7 bases. Germline V gene lookup returns CDR1 MNHEY and CDR2 SMNVEV (reference sequence). The CDR3 covers 18 residues. The J segment lost 13 bases and the V segment lost 6 bases, leaving 27 bases of the junction unmatched.

This rearrangement joins TRBV5-1 to TRBJ1-2, with a tentative D call TRBD1 (5 bases). The CDR3 runs 13 residues. CDR1 and CDR2 (germline): SGHRS, YFSETQ. V dropped 5 bases and J dropped 5 bases, with 13 bases sitting between them. The CDR3 DNA reads TGCGCCAGCAGGACAGCTCAAGGGTATGGCTACACCTTC. It encodes CASRTAQGYGYTF.

The chain uses TRBV6-5 and TRBJ2-7; D ambiguous. This CDR3 is built from 15 residues. Trimming took 5 bases from V and 1 from J, leaving 15 bases between them. CDR1 is MNHEY, CDR2 SVGAGI, per germline. CDR3 nucleotides: TGTGCCAGCAGTGCCCTAGAGTCTTTTTCCTACGAGCAGTACTTC. Encoded protein: CASSALESFSYEQYF.

J is TRBJ2-5 and V is TRBV25-1; 9 bases line up with TRBD2. V shed 9 bases, J shed 5 bases, and the junction held 13 bases outside the gene matches. Germline V gene data show CDR1 as MGHDK and CDR2 as SYGVNS. The CDR3 totals 15 residues. CDR3 bases: TGTGCCAGTACGTTATCCGGCGGGAGGGATGAGACCCAGTACTTC. Its translation: CASTLSGGRDETQYF.

V usage is TRBV5-4 and J usage is TRBJ2-7, with 8 bases fitting TRBD2. The CDR3 has 17 residues. Unmatched junction bases numbered 19, after V lost 6 bases and J lost 5 bases. Looked up from germline, CDR1 is SGHNT and CDR2 is YYREEE (reference sequence). The CDR3 DNA reads as TGTGCCAGCAACGTGGGGGGCCCCAGCGGGAGAAGGAACGAGCAGTACTTC. This sequence encodes CASNVGGPSGRRNEQYF.

The CDR3 loop reads CASSLGYGGNQPQHF. DNA of the CDR3: TGTGCCAGCAGCTTAGGGTACGGAGGCAATCAGCCCCAGCATTTT. The chain uses TRBV7-9 and TRBJ1-5; D not certain. CDR3 size: 15 residues. Germline V gene data show CDR1 as SEHNR and CDR2 as FQNEAQ (reference sequence). Trimming cost V 1 base and J 2 bases, with 9 bases left between them. The whole variable domain, remainder taken from reference TRBV7-9 and TRBJ1-5, is DTGVSQNPRHKITKRGQNVTFRCDPISEHNRLYWYRQTLGQGPEFLTYFQNEAQLEKSRLLSDRFSAERPKGSFSTLEIQRTEQGDSAMYLCASSLGYGGNQPQHFGDGTRLSIL.

The chain links TRBV7-2 to TRBJ2-7, with a weak D call TRBD2 (5 bases). V was trimmed by 5 bases and J by 3 bases, leaving 11 bases between them. The CDR3 totals 13 residues. Germline values: CDR1 SGHTA, CDR2 FQGNSA. CDR3 sequence: CASSAGGDYEQYF. CDR3 bases: TGTGCCAGCAGCGCGGGCGGTGACTACGAGCAGTACTTC.

The genes are TRBV19 and TRBJ1-2; a weak D match, TRBD1 (6 bases). Germline CDR1 reads LNHDA; CDR2 reads SQIVND (reference sequence). Trimming left V 7 bases short and J 7 bases short, with 16 bases between. This CDR3 region has 13 residues. The CDR3 nucleotides read TGTGCCAGTAAGGCAGCAGGGGCTCGTGGCTACACCTTC. Residues: CASKAAGARGYTF.

The chain joins TRBV6-5 to TRBJ2-5, with a tentative D call TRBD2 (6 bases). Germline values: CDR1 MNHEY, CDR2 SVGAGI. The V gene lost 2 bases and the J gene lost 0 bases, with 10 bases spanning the gap. The CDR3 spans 15 residues. The CDR3 reads CASSYEAGYQETQYF. CDR3 coding DNA: TGTGCCAGCAGTTACGAAGCGGGCTACCAAGAGACCCAGTACTTC.

A remark on this clone: A read error is possible here, since a much larger clone lies one base away. The chain is built from TRBV6-5 and TRBJ1-1; tentative D call: TRBD1 (5 bases). Trimming removed 2 bases from V and 0 bases from J, with 7 bases in between. CDR1 and CDR2 from the germline V gene are MNHEY and SVGAGI. This CDR3 region has 14 residues. In DNA form, the CDR3 reads TGTGCCAGCAGTTACGGGGGGTTGAACACTGAAGCTTTCTTT. The encoded protein is CASSYGGLNTEAFF.

The chain joins TRBV4-1 to TRBJ1-4; 7 nucleotides match TRBD1. This CDR3 spans 14 amino acids. Germline CDR1 and CDR2: MGHRA and YSYEKL. Germline trimming cut 1 base from V and 5 bases from J; bases unmatched to any gene: 1. The CDR3 bases are TGCGCCAGCAGCCAAGCAGGGGGAAATGAAAAACTGTTTTTT. It encodes CASSQAGGNEKLFF.

The chain joins TRBV5-5 to TRBJ1-2; D not resolved. Germline CDR1 and CDR2: SGHKS and YYEKEE (reference sequence). The CDR3 runs to 12 residues. Trimming pared 2 bases from V and 8 bases from J, leaving 10 bases between. The CDR3 DNA reads TGTGCCAGCAGCTTAAACCTGAGGGGCTACACCTTC. Translating it yields CASSLNLRGYTF.

The rearrangement links TRBV2 to TRBJ1-5; perhaps TRBD1 as D (6 bases). V was cut by 7 bases and J by 2 bases, with 18 bases left in between. CDR1 and CDR2 (germline): SNHLY, FYNNEI. The CDR3 covers 16 residues. The CDR3 coding sequence is TGTGCCAGCACCCCACCGGGGGGCAAGGGCAATCAGCCCCAGCATTTT. Its translation is CASTPPGGKGNQPQHF.

The chain combines TRBV11-2 with TRBJ2-7, with a weak D call TRBD2 (6 bases). V lost 5 bases, J lost 1 base, and 15 bases lay in between. This CDR3 spans 15 amino acids. The germline gives CDR1 SGHAT, CDR2 FQNNGV. The CDR3 DNA follows: TGTGCCAGCAGCCCCATTCGGGACTCATCCTACGAGCAGTACTTC. Its translation: CASSPIRDSSYEQYF. The whole variable domain, filled in from reference TRBV11-2 and TRBJ2-7, reads EAGVAQSPRYKIIEKRQSVAFWCNPISGHATLYWYQQILGQGPKLLIQFQNNGVVDDSQLPKDRFSAERLKGVDSTLKIQPAKLEDSAVYLCASSPIRDSSYEQYFGPGTRLTVT.

This clone was picked up a small number of times. The chain is built from TRBV10-2 and TRBJ2-1, with TRBD2 matching over 8 bases. The V gene's germline CDR1 is WSHSY and CDR2 SAAADI. The CDR3 has 14 residues. J lost 6 bases, V lost 8 bases, and 9 bases had no gene match. The DNA of the CDR3 is TGCGCCAGCGCTTTCGGGGGGGCTGGCAATGAGCAGTTCTTC. This encodes CASAFGGAGNEQFF.

The CDR3 spells CASSSGLATNTQYF. The CDR3 nucleotides read TGTGCCAGCAGTTCGGGACTAGCTACGAATACGCAGTATTTT. The V and J genes are TRBV6-5 and TRBJ2-3; TRBD2 aligns across 9 bases. The CDR3 consists of 14 residues. Looked up from germline, CDR1 is MNHEY and CDR2 is SVGAGI. V lost 4 bases to trimming and J lost 7 bases; unmatched junction nucleotides: 6.